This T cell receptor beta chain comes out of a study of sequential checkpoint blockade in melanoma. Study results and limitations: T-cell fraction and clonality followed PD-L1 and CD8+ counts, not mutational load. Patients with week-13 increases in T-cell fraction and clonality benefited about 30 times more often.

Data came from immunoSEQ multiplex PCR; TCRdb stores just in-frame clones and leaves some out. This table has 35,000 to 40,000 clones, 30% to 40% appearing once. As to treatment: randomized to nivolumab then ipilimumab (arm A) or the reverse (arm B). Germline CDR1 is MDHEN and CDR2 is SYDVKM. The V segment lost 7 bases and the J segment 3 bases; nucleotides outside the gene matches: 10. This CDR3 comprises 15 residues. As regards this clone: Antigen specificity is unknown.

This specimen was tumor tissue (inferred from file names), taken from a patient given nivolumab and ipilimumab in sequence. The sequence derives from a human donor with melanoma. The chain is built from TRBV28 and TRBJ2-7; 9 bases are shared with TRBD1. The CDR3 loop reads CASTVPDRGGYEQYF. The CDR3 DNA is TGTGCCAGCACCGTCCCGGACAGGGGTGGCTACGAGCAGTACTTC.